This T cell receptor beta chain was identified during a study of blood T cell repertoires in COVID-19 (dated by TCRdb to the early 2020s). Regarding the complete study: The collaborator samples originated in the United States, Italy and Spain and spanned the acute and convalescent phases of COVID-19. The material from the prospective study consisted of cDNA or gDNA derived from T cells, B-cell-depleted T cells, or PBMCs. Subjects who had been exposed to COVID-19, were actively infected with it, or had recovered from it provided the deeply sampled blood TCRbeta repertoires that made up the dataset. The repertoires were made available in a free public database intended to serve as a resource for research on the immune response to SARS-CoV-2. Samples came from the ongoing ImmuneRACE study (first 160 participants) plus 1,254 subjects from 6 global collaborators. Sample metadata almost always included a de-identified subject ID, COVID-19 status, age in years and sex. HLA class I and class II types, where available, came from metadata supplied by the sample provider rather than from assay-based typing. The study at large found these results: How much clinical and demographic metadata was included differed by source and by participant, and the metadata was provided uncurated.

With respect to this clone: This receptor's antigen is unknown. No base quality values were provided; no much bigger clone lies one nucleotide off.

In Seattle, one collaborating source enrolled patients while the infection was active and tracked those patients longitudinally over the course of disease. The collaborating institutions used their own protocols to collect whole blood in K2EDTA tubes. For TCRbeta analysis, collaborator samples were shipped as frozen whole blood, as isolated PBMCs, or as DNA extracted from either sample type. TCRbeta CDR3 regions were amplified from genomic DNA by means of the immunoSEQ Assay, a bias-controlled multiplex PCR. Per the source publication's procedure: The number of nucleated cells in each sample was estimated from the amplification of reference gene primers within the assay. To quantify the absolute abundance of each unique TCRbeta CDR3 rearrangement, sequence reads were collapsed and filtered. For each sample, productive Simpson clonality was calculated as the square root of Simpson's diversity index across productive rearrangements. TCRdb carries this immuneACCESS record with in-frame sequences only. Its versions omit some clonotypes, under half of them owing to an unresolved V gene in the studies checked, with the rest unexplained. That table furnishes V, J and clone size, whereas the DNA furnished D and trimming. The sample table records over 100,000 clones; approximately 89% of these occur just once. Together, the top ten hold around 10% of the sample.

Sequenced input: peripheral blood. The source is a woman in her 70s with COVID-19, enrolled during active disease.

The DNA is as follows: TGTGCCAGTAGGTTCAGGGGGCAAGAGACCCAGTACTTC. The encoded protein is CASRFRGQETQYF. The chain uses TRBV19 and TRBJ2-5; TRBD1 lines up with 7 middle nucleotides. The cysteine opens and the phenylalanine closes a CDR3 of 13 amino acids. Only the CDR3 portion is preserved as DNA: 39 bases, with reading frame beginning at the first base. CDR1 is given as LNHDA and CDR2 as SQIVND, both from the germline V gene (reference sequence). Trimming leaves V shorter by 6 bases and J shorter by 2 bases, with the junction holding 3 bases beyond the gene matches.